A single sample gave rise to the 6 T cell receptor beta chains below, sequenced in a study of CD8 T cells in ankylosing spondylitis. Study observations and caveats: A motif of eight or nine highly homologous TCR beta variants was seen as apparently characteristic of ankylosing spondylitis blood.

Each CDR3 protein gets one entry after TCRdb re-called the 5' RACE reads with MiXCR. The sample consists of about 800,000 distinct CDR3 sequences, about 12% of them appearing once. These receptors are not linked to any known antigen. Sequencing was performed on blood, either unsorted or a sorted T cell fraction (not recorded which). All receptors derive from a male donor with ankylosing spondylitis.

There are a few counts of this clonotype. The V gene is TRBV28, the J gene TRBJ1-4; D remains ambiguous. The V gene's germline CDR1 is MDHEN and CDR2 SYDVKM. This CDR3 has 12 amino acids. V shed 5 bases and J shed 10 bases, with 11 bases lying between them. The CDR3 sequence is CASSRGRGKLFF. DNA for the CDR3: TGTGCCAGCAGTAGAGGACGGGGAAAACTGTTTTTT.

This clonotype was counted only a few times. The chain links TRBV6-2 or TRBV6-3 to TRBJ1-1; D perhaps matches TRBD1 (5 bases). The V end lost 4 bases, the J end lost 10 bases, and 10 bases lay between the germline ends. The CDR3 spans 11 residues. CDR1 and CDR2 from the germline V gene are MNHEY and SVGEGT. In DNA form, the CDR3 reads TGTGCCAGCAGTTTCCCCGGGGGAGCTTTCTTT. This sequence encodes CASSFPGGAFF.

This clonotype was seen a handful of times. CDR3 amino acids: CASSLGMGNSPLHF. The CDR3, as DNA: TGTGCCAGCAGTTTGGGGATGGGGAATTCACCCCTCCACTTT. The V gene is TRBV12-3 or TRBV12-4, the J gene TRBJ1-6; D is undetermined. Between the trimmed V and J ends, which lost 3 bases and 7 bases, there was a span of 10 bases. The CDR3 is 14 amino acids.

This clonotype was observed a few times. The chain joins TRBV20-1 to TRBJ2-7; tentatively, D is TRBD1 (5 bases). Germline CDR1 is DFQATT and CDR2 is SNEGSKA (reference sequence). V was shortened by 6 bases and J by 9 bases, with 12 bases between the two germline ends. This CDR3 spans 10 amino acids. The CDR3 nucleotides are TGCAGTGCCACGGACAATGGGCAGTACTTC. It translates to CSATDNGQYF.

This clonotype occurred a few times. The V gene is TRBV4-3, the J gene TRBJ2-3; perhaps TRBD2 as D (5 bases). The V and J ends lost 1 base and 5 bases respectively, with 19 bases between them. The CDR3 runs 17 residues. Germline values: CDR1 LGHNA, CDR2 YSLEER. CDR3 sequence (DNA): TGCGCCAGCAGCCAAGCCCCACACCCTAGGGCGGGAGATACGCAGTATTTT. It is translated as CASSQAPHPRAGDTQYF.

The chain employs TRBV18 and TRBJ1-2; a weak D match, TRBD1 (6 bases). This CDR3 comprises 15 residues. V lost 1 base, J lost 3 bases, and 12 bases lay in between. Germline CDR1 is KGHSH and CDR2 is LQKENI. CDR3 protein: CASSPRGGLDYGYTF. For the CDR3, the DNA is TGTGCCAGCTCACCACGGGGGGGCCTGGACTATGGCTACACCTTC. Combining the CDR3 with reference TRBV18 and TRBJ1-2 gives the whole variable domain NAGVMQNPRHLVRRRGQEARLRCSPMKGHSHVYWYRQLPEEGLKFMVYLQKENIIDESGMPKERFSAEFPKEGPSILRIQQVVRGDSAAYFCASSPRGGLDYGYTFGSGTRLTVV.